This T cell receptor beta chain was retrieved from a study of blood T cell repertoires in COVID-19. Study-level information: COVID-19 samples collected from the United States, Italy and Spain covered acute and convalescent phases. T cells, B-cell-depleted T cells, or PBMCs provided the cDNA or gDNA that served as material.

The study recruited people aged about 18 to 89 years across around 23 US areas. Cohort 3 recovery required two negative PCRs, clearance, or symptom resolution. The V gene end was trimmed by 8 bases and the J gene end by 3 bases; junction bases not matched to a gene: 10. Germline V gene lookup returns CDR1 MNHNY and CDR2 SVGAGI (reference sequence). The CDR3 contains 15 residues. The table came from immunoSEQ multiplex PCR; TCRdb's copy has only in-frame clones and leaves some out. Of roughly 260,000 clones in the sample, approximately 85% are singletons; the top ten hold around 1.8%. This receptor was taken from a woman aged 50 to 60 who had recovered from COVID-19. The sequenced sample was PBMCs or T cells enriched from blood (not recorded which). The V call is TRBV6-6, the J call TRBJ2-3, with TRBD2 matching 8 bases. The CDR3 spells CASQVSGSLTDTQYF. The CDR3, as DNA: TGTGCCAGCCAAGTAAGCGGGAGTTTAACAGATACGCAGTATTTT.